The next 17 T cell receptor beta chains were all read from a single sample in a study of response to subunit inactivated influenza vaccine. MiXCR, applied by TCRdb to the RT-PCR reads, yields one record per CDR3 protein. The table records a few hundred thousand distinct CDR3 sequences, less than 15% of them present only once. The sample in question was PBMCs from blood, obtained 11 to 12 days after vaccination. Every receptor here comes from a man in his fifties or sixties who received an inactivated influenza vaccine.

This clonotype turned up a few times. The chain uses TRBV5-1 and TRBJ2-2; D may be TRBD2 (5 bases). The V gene lost 4 bases and the J gene lost 0 bases, with 13 bases spanning the gap. Germline V gene lookup returns CDR1 SGHRS and CDR2 YFSETQ. This CDR3 region has 16 residues. Here the CDR3 DNA reads TGCGCCAGCAGCCCCCTAGGAGCGGCGAACACCGGGGAGCTGTTTTTT. Translated, it gives CASSPLGAANTGELFF.

The CDR3 region has the DNA TGTGCCAGCAGTTATGGCCGGGAGGAAGATACGCAGTATTTT. It is translated as CASSYGREEDTQYF. The rearrangement joins TRBV6-5 to TRBJ2-3; TRBD2 matches at 7 bases. The V gene end was trimmed by 3 bases and the J gene end by 5 bases; junction bases not matched to a gene: 5. The CDR3 loop spans 14 amino acids. Germline CDR1 reads MNHEY; CDR2 reads SVGAGI.

The chain combines TRBV6-2 or TRBV6-3 with TRBJ2-5; 8 bases line up with TRBD1. V gave up 6 bases and J gave up 4 bases; unmatched junction bases: 7. This CDR3 region has 14 residues. Germline V gene data show CDR1 as MNHEY and CDR2 as SVGEGT. This chain's CDR3 is CASRPGQARETQYF. The CDR3 DNA is TGTGCCAGCAGACCGGGACAGGCTAGAGAGACCCAGTACTTC.

The V gene is TRBV11-2, the J gene TRBJ2-1; tentative D call: TRBD2 (7 bases). Germline V lookup: CDR1 SGHAT, CDR2 FQNNGV. This CDR3 is 15 amino acids long. V lost 4 bases and J lost 7, with 17 bases in between. In nucleotides, the CDR3 is TGTGCCAGCAGCTCCCCGGGGGGCGCGGGAAATGAGCAGTTCTTC. It is translated as CASSSPGGAGNEQFF.

The chain is built from TRBV7-2 and TRBJ2-7; TRBD2 is a possible D gene (5 bases). This CDR3 contains 14 residues. From germline, CDR1 is SGHTA and CDR2 FQGNSA. V gave up 4 bases and J gave up 2 bases, with 12 bases separating them. The CDR3 reads CASSSPDGAYEQYF. The CDR3 nucleotides are TGTGCCAGCAGCTCTCCCGACGGGGCCTACGAGCAGTACTTC.

A few counts support this clonotype. This chain joins TRBV7-6 and TRBJ1-1, with D tentatively TRBD1 (5 bases). The germline gives CDR1 SGHVS, CDR2 FNYEAQ. The germline V and J ends were trimmed by 4 bases and 11 bases, with 20 bases remaining between them. The CDR3 has 14 residues. CDR3 amino acids: CASSWGPSDKSAFF. As DNA, the CDR3 is TGTGCCAGCAGCTGGGGCCCTTCGGACAAAAGTGCTTTCTTT. The full variable domain, with the rest looked up from reference TRBV7-6 and TRBJ1-1, is GAGVSQSPRYKVTKRGQDVALRCDPISGHVSLYWYRQALGQGPEFLTYFNYEAQQDKSGLPNDRFSAERPEGSISTLTIQRTEQRDSAMYRCASSWGPSDKSAFFGQGTRLTVV.

The chain is built from TRBV29-1 and TRBJ2-7, with D possibly TRBD1 on 5 matching bases. Germline CDR1 and CDR2: SQVTM and ANQGSEA. V was shortened by 4 bases and J by 4 bases, with 8 bases between the two germline ends. This CDR3 comprises 11 residues. This CDR3 reads CSVVKGYEQYF. The CDR3 region has the DNA TGCAGCGTTGTAAAGGGGTACGAGCAGTACTTC.

The chain joins TRBV7-9 to TRBJ2-3; no reliable D call. The V gene's germline CDR1 is SEHNR and CDR2 FQNEAQ (reference sequence). Trimming took 0 bases from V and 7 from J, leaving 5 bases between them. The CDR3 runs 12 residues. In DNA, the CDR3 is TGTGCCAGCAGCTTAGCCAGCAATACGCAGTATTTT. Its translation: CASSLASNTQYF.

This clonotype showed up just a few times. CDR3 residues: CASSYSSRADGNQPQHF. CDR3 sequence (DNA): TGTGCCAGCAGTTACTCGTCCAGGGCGGATGGCAATCAGCCCCAGCATTTT. The rearrangement links TRBV6-6 to TRBJ1-5; a weak D match, TRBD1 (5 bases). The CDR3 runs to 17 residues. CDR1 is MNHNY, CDR2 SVGAGI, per germline (reference sequence). Trimming removed 0 bases from V and 2 bases from J, with 14 bases in between.

The gene calls are TRBV6-1 and TRBJ1-2; unclear D gene. Trimming removed 5 bases at V and 3 bases at J, with 16 bases between. Germline CDR1 is MNHNS and CDR2 is SASEGT. The CDR3 consists of 15 residues. The CDR3 sequence: CASSPLLASYYGYTF. CDR3 coding DNA: TGTGCCAGCAGTCCACTTTTAGCCTCATACTATGGCTACACCTTC.

This clonotype has a handful of counts. This chain connects TRBV24-1 to TRBJ1-5; 10 nucleotides match TRBD1. V lost 7 bases and J lost 5; bases outside the gene matches: 1. Germline CDR1 KGHDR, CDR2 SFDVKD. The CDR3 consists of 13 residues. Written as DNA, the CDR3 is TGTGCCACCAGGGGGACAGGGGATCAGCCCCAGCATTTT. Encoded protein: CATRGTGDQPQHF.

The chain is built from TRBV12-3 or TRBV12-4 and TRBJ2-7, with 7 bases lining up with TRBD1. This CDR3 has 15 amino acids. With 5 bases clipped from V and 1 base from J, the junction kept 8 bases outside the gene matches. The CDR3 protein is CASSRINRGSYEQYF. The DNA for the CDR3 is TGTGCCAGCAGTCGTATAAACAGGGGTTCCTACGAGCAGTACTTC.

There are a few counts of this clonotype. The chain uses TRBV12-3 or TRBV12-4 and TRBJ1-5, with D maybe TRBD1 (6 bases). V dropped 5 bases and J dropped 2 bases, with 10 bases sitting between them. CDR3 length equals 14 residues. The CDR3 sequence is CASSKRQGNQPQHF. DNA for the CDR3: TGTGCCAGCAGTAAGAGACAGGGCAATCAGCCCCAGCATTTT.

The chain employs TRBV11-2 and TRBJ2-2; D is uncertain. The V end was cut by 5 bases, the J end by 8 bases, with 12 bases between. The CDR3 runs 13 residues. Germline CDR1 SGHAT, CDR2 FQNNGV. CDR3 nucleotide sequence: TGTGCCAGCAGCCAGGACGGTTTTGGGGAGCTGTTTTTT. Residues: CASSQDGFGELFF. Filled out from reference TRBV11-2 and TRBJ2-2, the complete variable domain reads EAGVAQSPRYKIIEKRQSVAFWCNPISGHATLYWYQQILGQGPKLLIQFQNNGVVDDSQLPKDRFSAERLKGVDSTLKIQPAKLEDSAVYLCASSQDGFGELFFGEGSRLTVL.

This clonotype was seen a handful of times. This chain joins TRBV6-1 and TRBJ2-2; 9 bases map to TRBD2. The V gene's germline CDR1 is MNHNS and CDR2 SASEGT. J was trimmed by 4 bases and V by 7 bases; bases with no gene match: 7. The CDR3 runs 15 residues. The CDR3 here is CASKGTSLSTGELFF. The DNA for the CDR3 is TGTGCCAGCAAAGGGACTAGCCTCAGCACCGGGGAGCTGTTTTTT.

This chain links TRBV11-2 with TRBJ1-1, with D hard to call. The germline gives CDR1 SGHAT, CDR2 FQNNGV. Trimming stripped 0 bases from V and 2 bases from J, with 4 bases between. The CDR3 length is 13 residues. The CDR3 here is CASSLEPNTEAFF. The CDR3, as DNA: TGTGCCAGCAGCTTAGAACCAAACACTGAAGCTTTCTTT.

The genes are TRBV7-2 and TRBJ2-3; D unresolved. This CDR3 spans 15 amino acids. From germline, CDR1 is SGHTA and CDR2 FQGNSA. The V and J ends lost 5 bases and 6 bases respectively, with 18 bases between them. CDR3 DNA: TGTGCCAGCAGCCTCAGGCGCTCCACACAGGATACGCAGTATTTT. This encodes CASSLRRSTQDTQYF.